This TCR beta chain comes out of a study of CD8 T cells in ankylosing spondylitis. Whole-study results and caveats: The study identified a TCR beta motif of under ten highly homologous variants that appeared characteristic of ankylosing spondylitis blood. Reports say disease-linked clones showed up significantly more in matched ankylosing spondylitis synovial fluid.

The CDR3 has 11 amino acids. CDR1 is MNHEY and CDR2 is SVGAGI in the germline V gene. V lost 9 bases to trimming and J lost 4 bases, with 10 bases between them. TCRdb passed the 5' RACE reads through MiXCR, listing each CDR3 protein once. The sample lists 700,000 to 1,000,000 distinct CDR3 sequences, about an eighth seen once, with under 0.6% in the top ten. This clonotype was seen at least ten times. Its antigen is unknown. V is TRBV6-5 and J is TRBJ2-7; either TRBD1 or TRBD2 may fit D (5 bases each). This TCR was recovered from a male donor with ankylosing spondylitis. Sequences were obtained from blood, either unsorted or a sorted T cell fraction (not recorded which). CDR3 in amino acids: CASTRGYEQYF. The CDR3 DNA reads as TGTGCCAGTACGAGGGGTTACGAGCAGTACTTC.